This entry concerns a single T cell receptor (beta chain). Its specificity is not known. One end of the junction does not line up with germline, which may come from a read error. They got blood RNA out of unsorted whole blood and also pulled out germline DNA. Researchers generated TCR beta cDNA from roughly 520 ng of total RNA, relying on a constant-region primer. Slightly modified ARM-PCR, run as three nested multiplex PCR rounds, produced the TCR beta libraries. Use of TRBV1-TRBV30 forward primers with a C-beta reverse primer characterized the first two PCR rounds, which lasted about 10 cycles each. MiXCR was run by TCRdb on the multiplex PCR reads, yielding one entry per CDR3 protein. The repertoire includes around 330,000 distinct CDR3 sequences, 58% of them detected once, and over 15% sits in the top ten. This sample stems from a study of tumor-infiltrating lymphocytes in primary liver carcinoma. Findings and limits, study-wide: Overlap in tumor-adjacent and tumor-blood pairs fell below that of tumor region pairs.

Per germline, CDR1 SGHNT and CDR2 YYREEE (reference sequence). The CDR3 totals 16 residues. This TCR was recovered from a woman aged 25 to 39 with primary liver carcinoma and hepatitis B virus infection. Sequencing was performed on peripheral blood. The genes are TRBV5-4 and TRBJ2-3, with D uncertain. The CDR3 DNA is TGTGCCAGCAGCCCTTTTGAAGGGTTTAGCACAGATGCGCAGTATTTT. This sequence encodes CASSPFEGFSTDAQYF.